This T cell receptor (beta chain) is from a study of blood T cell repertoires in COVID-19. At the level of the study: Specimens from acute and convalescent COVID-19 originated in the United States, Italy and Spain. PBMCs, B-cell-depleted T cells, or T cells provided the cDNA or gDNA that made up the material.

The CDR3 is 11 residues long. The V and J ends lost 3 bases and 17 bases respectively, with 11 bases between them. Germline values: CDR1 MNHNS, CDR2 SASEGT. Source study methods: Amplifying reference gene primers gave estimates of nucleated cell counts. This table comes from immunoSEQ multiplex PCR, and its TCRdb copy is limited to in-frame clones, with some not included. The V and J calls and clone size come from that table; D and trimming were worked out from the DNA. The repertoire has some 320,000 clones, approximately 89% of them found once; the top ten carry around 8%. Sample: peripheral blood. This TCR came from a woman between 45 and 65 years old who had recovered from COVID-19. The chain combines TRBV6-1 with TRBJ1-6, with unresolved D. In DNA form, the CDR3 reads TGTGCCAGCAGTGACCTGGGGAGTTTCCACTTT. It translates to CASSDLGSFHF.